This T cell receptor beta chain is from a study of blood T cell repertoires in COVID-19. Background on the study: The analysed material was cDNA or gDNA that came from T cells, B-cell-depleted T cells, or PBMCs.

Germline lookup yields CDR1 MNHNY and CDR2 SVGAGI (reference sequence). Trimming took off 8 bases at V and 3 bases at J, with 17 bases between the two ends. This CDR3 has 14 amino acids. The assay was immunoSEQ multiplex PCR, and TCRdb's table has in-frame clones only and misses some. The sample has 100,000 to 140,000 clones, around 83% seen once. This clone has a handful of counts. This receptor was identified in a man between 65 and 85 years old with acute or convalescent COVID-19. The chain has TRBV6-6 and TRBJ2-7, with unresolved D. Sequenced material: peripheral blood. CDR3: CASGTASGHYEQYF. The CDR3 nucleotides are TGTGCCAGCGGAACTGCCAGTGGGCACTACGAGCAGTACTTC.